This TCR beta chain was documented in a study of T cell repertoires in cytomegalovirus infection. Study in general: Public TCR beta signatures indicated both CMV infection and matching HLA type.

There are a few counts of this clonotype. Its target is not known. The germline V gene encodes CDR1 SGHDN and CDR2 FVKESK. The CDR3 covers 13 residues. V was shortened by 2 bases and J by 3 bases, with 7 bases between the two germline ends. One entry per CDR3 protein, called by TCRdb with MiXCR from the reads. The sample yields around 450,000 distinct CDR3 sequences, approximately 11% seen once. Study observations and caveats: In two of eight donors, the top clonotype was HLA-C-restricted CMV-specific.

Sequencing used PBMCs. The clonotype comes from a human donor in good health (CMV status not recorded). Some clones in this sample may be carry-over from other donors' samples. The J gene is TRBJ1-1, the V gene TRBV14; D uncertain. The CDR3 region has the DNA TGTGCCAGCAGCCAATTAGACCACACTGAAGCTTTCTTT. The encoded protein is CASSQLDHTEAFF. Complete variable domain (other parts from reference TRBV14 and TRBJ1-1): EAGVTQFPSHSVIEKGQTVTLRCDPISGHDNLYWYRRVMGKEIKFLLHFVKESKQDESGMPNNRFLAERTGGTYSTLKVQPAELEDSGVYFCASSQLDHTEAFFGQGTRLTVV.